This is a list of T cell receptor beta chains from one sample in a study of vaccination effects on CD4 cells after COVID-19. What these receptors recognize is not known. Generated by immunoSEQ multiplex PCR, the TCRdb table keeps only in-frame clones and is missing some. The sample lists 20,000 to 25,000 clones; approximately 73% were seen once. The specimen comprised CD4+ T cells from PBMCs cultured without peptide, sampled before COVID-19 vaccination. These receptor sequences come from a human donor who received a COVID-19 vaccine. The CDR3 runs from the conserved cysteine through the conserved F or W. Each record gives: V gene, J gene, clone size, D gene, CDR3 DNA, CDR3 protein. The D gene is left open where the match is weak. Expanded clones are given a class, and other clones once, few, many or no size at all.

TRBV7-9	TRBJ2-7	few	-	TGTGCCAGCAGCCCTAGCGTTACCTACGAGCAGTACTTC	CASSPSVTYEQYF
TRBV3-1/TRBV3-2	TRBJ1-4	few	-	TGTGCCAGCAGCCAAGTGAGTGAAAAACTGTTTTTT	CASSQVSEKLFF
TRBV3-1/TRBV3-2	TRBJ1-1	-	-	TGTGCCAGCAGCCAAGCTTCGGGTTCTGAAGCTTTCTTT	CASSQASGSEAFF
TRBV3-1/TRBV3-2	TRBJ1-1	-	-	TGTGCCAGCAGCCAAGAGAACAGGAGAAGGCAGGGGACTGAAGCTTTCTTT	CASSQENRRRQGTEAFF
TRBV14	TRBJ2-2	-	-	TGTGCCAGCACCCACAGGGCGAACACCGGGGAGCTGTTTTTT	CASTHRANTGELFF
TRBV15	TRBJ2-3	-	-	TGTGCCACCAGCTCTCCCCCCGTAGATACGCAGTATTTT	CATSSPPVDTQYF
TRBV19	TRBJ2-6	-	TRBD1	TGTGCCAGTACCCGGACAGGGGCCCAGTCTGGGGCCAACGTCCTGACTTTC	CASTRTGAQSGANVLTF
TRBV18	TRBJ1-1	once	-	TGTGCCAGCTCACCGGATAGGGGAACTGAAGCTTTCTTT	CASSPDRGTEAFF
TRBV19	TRBJ1-5	-	-	TGTGCCAGTAGTATAGGCAAGGGGGGACCGGTTTCCTTT	CASSIGKGGPVSF
TRBV3-1/TRBV3-2	TRBJ1-2	few	-	TGTGCCAGCAGCCCGGACAGCCTCTATGGCTACACCTTC	CASSPDSLYGYTF
TRBV28	TRBJ2-2	-	TRBD2	TGTGCCAGCAGTAGGGGACTAGCGGGATTGAGTGCGGAGCTGTTTTTT	CASSRGLAGLSAELFF
TRBV2	TRBJ2-3	-	TRBD2	TGTGCCAGCAGCCCCACTAGCGGGAGGGCCTCAGATACGCAGTATTTT	CASSPTSGRASDTQYF
TRBV5-8	TRBJ2-7	once	TRBD2	TGTGCCAGCAGCTTATCCGGGACTAGCGGTACCTACGAGCAGTACTTC	CASSLSGTSGTYEQYF
TRBV7-6	TRBJ2-1	-	-	TGTGCCAGCAGCAACCACAAGGGCTACAATGAGCAGTTCTTC	CASSNHKGYNEQFF
TRBV4-2	TRBJ2-5	-	-	TGTGCCAGCAGCCAAGATCCCGGCGGCCAAGAGACCCAGTACTTC	CASSQDPGGQETQYF
TRBV30	TRBJ2-2	-	-	TGTGCCTGGAGTGTGTTAGGTATGAACACCGGGGAGCTGTTTTTT	CAWSVLGMNTGELFF
TRBV5-1	TRBJ1-2	-	-	TGCGCCAGCAGCTCCCCGGGCGGGGTTAACTATGGCTACACCTTC	CASSSPGGVNYGYTF
TRBV18	TRBJ2-4	-	TRBD2	TGTGCCAGCTCCCCCGGGGTAGCGGGGGCTTTAGCCAAAAACATTCAGTACTTC	CASSPGVAGALAKNIQYF
TRBV7-2	TRBJ1-2	once	TRBD1	TGTGCCAGCAGCTTAGGTTCAGGGGGTAACTATGGCTACACCTTC	CASSLGSGGNYGYTF
TRBV7-2	TRBJ1-5	few	-	TGTGCCAGCAGCCCTCCGGGAGGCAGGGGTCAGCCCCAGCATTTT	CASSPPGGRGQPQHF
TRBV6-6	TRBJ1-5	once	TRBD1	TGTGCCAGCAGTCTACGAGAGGGGGCTCAGCCCCAGCATTTT	CASSLREGAQPQHF
TRBV9	TRBJ1-3	-	TRBD1	TGTGCCAGCAGCCGAGGCCCACAGGGGAAGATGGACACCATATATTTT	CASSRGPQGKMDTIYF
TRBV25-1	TRBJ1-6	-	-	TGTGCCAGCAGTGAAGGGAATTCACCCCTCCACTTT	CASSEGNSPLHF
TRBV28	TRBJ1-1	-	TRBD1	TGTGCCAGCAGTGGACGGGACAGGGACTTCACTGAAGCTTTCTTT	CASSGRDRDFTEAFF
TRBV19	TRBJ2-6	-	-	TGTGCCAGTAGGAACAGGGCTGGGGCCAACGTCCTGACTTTC	CASRNRAGANVLTF
TRBV5-1	TRBJ2-5	-	-	TGCGCCAGCAGCTTGGATATGGGGGGAGAGACCCAGTACTTC	CASSLDMGGETQYF
TRBV19	TRBJ1-1	-	-	TGTGCCAGTAGTATCACGGGACAGAACACTGAAGCTTTCTTT	CASSITGQNTEAFF
TRBV7-3	TRBJ2-5	-	-	TGTGCCAGCAGCAAAAGAACCCAAGAGACCCAGTACTTC	CASSKRTQETQYF
TRBV5-6	TRBJ1-2	-	TRBD1	TGTGCCAGCAGCTTAGGACAGGGGACCTATGGCTACACCTTC	CASSLGQGTYGYTF
TRBV29-1	TRBJ1-3	-	-	TGCAGCGTTTCCCAGGGGAGCTCTGGAAACACCATATATTTT	CSVSQGSSGNTIYF
TRBV5-4	TRBJ2-3	-	TRBD2	TGTGCCAGCACCAGCGGGGGGGCCCTTGATACGCAGTATTTT	CASTSGGALDTQYF
TRBV24-1	TRBJ2-1	-	-	TGTGCCACCAGTGACCGGCAGGGGCAGGGGATGAGGAATGAGCAGTTCTTC	CATSDRQGQGMRNEQFF
TRBV15	TRBJ2-4	-	-	TGTGCCACCAGCAACTTAGTGAACATTCAGTACTTC	CATSNLVNIQYF
TRBV11-2	TRBJ1-2	few	-	TGTGCCAGCAGCTCCTCGGGGCCATATGGCTACACCTTC	CASSSSGPYGYTF
TRBV28	TRBJ1-2	once	-	TGTGCCAGCAGTTTATTGGTCAGAACAGCTAACTATGGCTACACCTTC	CASSLLVRTANYGYTF
TRBV19	TRBJ1-1	-	-	TGTGCCAGTAGTCGTCAGGGTGGAAAAACTGAAGCTTTCTTT	CASSRQGGKTEAFF
TRBV7-9	TRBJ2-2	few	TRBD1	TGTGCCAGCAGGGACAGGGCGGGCACCGGGGAGCTGTTTTTT	CASRDRAGTGELFF
TRBV6-5	TRBJ1-6	-	-	TGTGCCAGCAGCCGCTCGGGTTCACCCCTCCACTTT	CASSRSGSPLHF
TRBV13	TRBJ1-6	-	TRBD1	TGTGCCAGCAGCTCCAGGGGGGATTCACCCCTCCACTTT	CASSSRGDSPLHF
TRBV23-1	TRBJ2-2	-	-	TGCGCCAGCAGTCAACCGGGGGACAGCGAGAACACCGGGGAGCTGTTTTTT	CASSQPGDSENTGELFF
TRBV6-5	TRBJ2-7	-	TRBD1	TGTGCCAGCAGTTCCACAGGGGTTTCCTACGAGCAGTACTTC	CASSSTGVSYEQYF
TRBV19	TRBJ2-2	-	TRBD1	TGTGCCAGTAGTATTTCCGGCAGGGGGCTTGGCGGGGAGCTGTTTTTT	CASSISGRGLGGELFF
TRBV6-5	TRBJ1-5	-	-	TGTGCCAGCAGTTACCGGGGATTAAATCAGCCCCAGCATTTT	CASSYRGLNQPQHF
TRBV30	TRBJ1-1	-	-	TGTGCCTGGAGTAAGAACACTGAAGCTTTCTTT	CAWSKNTEAFF
TRBV5-1	TRBJ2-7	-	-	TGCGCCAGCAGCTTGGGAGGTAACTACGAGCAGTACTTC	CASSLGGNYEQYF
TRBV4-3	TRBJ1-2	few	-	TGCGCCAGCAGCCAAGATTCCCGACCGTCACTCGCGGCCAACTATGGCTACACCTTC	CASSQDSRPSLAANYGYTF
TRBV5-5	TRBJ2-7	-	-	TGTGCCAGCAGCCGACTTGGACAGTACGAGCAGTACTTC	CASSRLGQYEQYF
TRBV15	TRBJ2-3	once	-	TGTGCCACCAGCACCACAAACACAGATACGCAGTATTTT	CATSTTNTDTQYF
TRBV29-1	TRBJ1-1	-	-	TGCAGCGTTTCATACCGGCTGAACACTGAAGCTTTCTTT	CSVSYRLNTEAFF
TRBV5-3	TRBJ1-6	few	TRBD1	TGTGCCAGAAGTTATGAGGGACAGCGGGTACAGTTTGCGCGGAAGTTTGATTCACCCCTCCACTTT	CARSYEGQRVQFARKFDSPLHF
TRBV5-4	TRBJ2-5	-	-	TGTGCCAGCAGCTCAAGCTCAGGGGTCCAAGAGACCCAGTACTTC	CASSSSSGVQETQYF
TRBV6-1	TRBJ2-7	-	TRBD1	TGTGCCAGCAGTGAAGTAGGACAGGGGATCTACGAGCAGTACTTC	CASSEVGQGIYEQYF
TRBV6-2/TRBV6-3	TRBJ2-7	-	-	TGTGCCAGCAGTTACAAGGGTGGCTCCTACGAGCAGTACTTC	CASSYKGGSYEQYF